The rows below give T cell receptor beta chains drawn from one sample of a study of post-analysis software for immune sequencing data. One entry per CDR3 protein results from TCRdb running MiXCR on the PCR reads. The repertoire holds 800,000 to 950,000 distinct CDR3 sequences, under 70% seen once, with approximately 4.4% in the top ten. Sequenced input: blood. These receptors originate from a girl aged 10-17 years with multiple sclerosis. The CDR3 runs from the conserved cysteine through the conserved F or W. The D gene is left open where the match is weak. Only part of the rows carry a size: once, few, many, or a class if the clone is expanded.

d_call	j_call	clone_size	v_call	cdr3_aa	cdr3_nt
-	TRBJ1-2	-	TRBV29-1	CSVVALHLNYGYTF	TGCAGCGTTGTAGCACTCCACCTCAACTATGGCTACACCTTC
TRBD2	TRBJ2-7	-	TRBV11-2	CASSLAPPGLANPYEQYF	TGTGCCAGCAGCTTGGCCCCTCCGGGACTAGCGAATCCCTACGAGCAGTACTTC
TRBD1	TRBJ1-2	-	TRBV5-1	CASSLPEGQGIDGYTF	TGCGCCAGCAGCCTCCCGGAGGGACAGGGGATCGATGGCTACACCTTC
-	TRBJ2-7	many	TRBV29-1	CSVEDRAYEQYF	TGCAGCGTTGAAGACAGGGCCTACGAGCAGTACTTC
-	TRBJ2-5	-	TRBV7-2	CASSFHETQYF	TGTGCCAGCAGCTTCCACGAGACCCAGTACTTC
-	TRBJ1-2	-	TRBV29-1	CSGGDLSRYTF	TGCAGCGGTGGGGACCTAAGTCGGTACACCTTC
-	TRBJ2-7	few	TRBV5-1	CASGPGFDPLEQYF	TGCGCCAGCGGCCCGGGTTTCGACCCCCTCGAGCAGTACTTC
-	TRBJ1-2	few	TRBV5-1	CASSLVQGPDGYTF	TGCGCCAGCAGCTTGGTACAGGGTCCGGATGGCTACACCTTC
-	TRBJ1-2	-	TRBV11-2	CASSLRPGAYGYTF	TGTGCCAGCAGCTTACGGCCGGGGGCCTATGGCTACACCTTC
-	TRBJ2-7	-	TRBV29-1	CSVSEGGGGYEQYF	TGCAGCGTCTCCGAGGGGGGAGGGGGCTACGAGCAGTACTTC
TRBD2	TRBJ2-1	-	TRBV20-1	CSAKGGSGRGAYNEQFF	TGCAGTGCTAAGGGCGGTAGCGGGAGAGGTGCCTACAATGAGCAGTTCTTC
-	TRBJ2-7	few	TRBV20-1	CSARAGGADPYEQYF	TGCAGTGCTAGAGCCGGCGGGGCAGACCCCTACGAGCAGTACTTC
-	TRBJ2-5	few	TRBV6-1	CASSTTGQETQYF	TGTGCCAGCAGCACCACTGGGCAAGAGACCCAGTACTTC
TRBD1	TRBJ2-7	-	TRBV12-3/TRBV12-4	CASQKSGTGRYEQYF	TGTGCCAGTCAGAAGTCCGGGACAGGGCGGTACGAGCAGTACTTC
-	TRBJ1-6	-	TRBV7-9	CASIATQSPLHF	TGTGCCAGCATCGCCACACAGTCACCCCTCCACTTT
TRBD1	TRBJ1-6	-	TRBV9	CASSNRQGGSPLHF	TGTGCCAGCAGCAACCGACAGGGTGGTTCACCCCTCCACTTT
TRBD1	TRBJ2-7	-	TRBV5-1	CASSKGWTGSYEQYF	TGCGCCAGCAGCAAAGGGTGGACAGGATCCTACGAGCAGTACTTC
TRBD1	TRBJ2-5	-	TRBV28	CASTLGRGETQYF	TGTGCCAGCACCCTGGGCAGGGGGGAGACCCAGTACTTC
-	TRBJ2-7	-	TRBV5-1	CASSWNPDGYEQYF	TGCGCCAGCAGCTGGAATCCGGACGGATACGAGCAGTACTTC
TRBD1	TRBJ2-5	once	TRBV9	CASSSPDRGPGETQYF	TGTGCCAGCAGCTCACCGGACAGGGGGCCAGGTGAGACCCAGTACTTC
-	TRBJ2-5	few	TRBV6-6	CASSYLRETQYF	TGTGCCAGCAGTTATCTACGAGAGACCCAGTACTTC
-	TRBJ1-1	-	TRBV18	CASSPRLTEAFF	TGTGCCAGCTCACCGCGGCTTACTGAAGCTTTCTTT
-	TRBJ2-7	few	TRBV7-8	CASSLSPSISYEQYF	TGTGCCAGCAGCTTAAGTCCCTCCATCTCCTACGAGCAGTACTTC
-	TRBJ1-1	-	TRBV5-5	CASSQDRRVGNTEAFF	TGTGCCAGCAGCCAAGACCGGCGGGTTGGGAACACTGAAGCTTTCTTT
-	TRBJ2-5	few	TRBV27	CASSSLTVGAQETQYF	TGTGCCAGCAGTTCCCTAACGGTAGGGGCCCAAGAGACCCAGTACTTC
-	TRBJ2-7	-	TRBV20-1	CSASSTASSYEQYF	TGCAGTGCTAGTTCAACAGCTAGCTCCTACGAGCAGTACTTC
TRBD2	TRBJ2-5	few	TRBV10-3	CAIGLAGPQETQYF	TGTGCCATAGGACTAGCGGGACCACAAGAGACCCAGTACTTC
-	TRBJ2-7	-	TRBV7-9	CASSFSEYEQYF	TGTGCCAGCAGCTTCTCAGAATACGAGCAGTACTTC
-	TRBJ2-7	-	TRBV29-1	CSADLTYEQYF	TGCAGCGCGGACCTTACCTACGAGCAGTACTTC
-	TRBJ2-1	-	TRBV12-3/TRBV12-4	CASTLGGGSNEQFF	TGTGCCAGCACCCTAGGAGGGGGGTCCAATGAGCAGTTCTTC
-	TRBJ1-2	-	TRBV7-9	CASSPRAPANYGYTF	TGTGCCAGCAGCCCCAGAGCCCCAGCTAACTATGGCTACACCTTC
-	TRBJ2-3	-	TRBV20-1	CSARKGSTDTQYF	TGCAGTGCTAGGAAGGGTAGCACAGATACGCAGTATTTT
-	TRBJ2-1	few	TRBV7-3	CASSLRGGIRDNEQFF	TGTGCCAGCAGCTTAAGAGGCGGGATTAGGGACAATGAGCAGTTCTTC
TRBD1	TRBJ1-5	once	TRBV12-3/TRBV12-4	CASSVMTGLNQPQHF	TGTGCCAGCAGTGTAATGACAGGGTTGAATCAGCCCCAGCATTTT
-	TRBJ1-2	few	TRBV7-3	CASGRAYGYTF	TGTGCCAGTGGCAGGGCTTATGGCTACACCTTC
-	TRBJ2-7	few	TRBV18	CASSPPSGTYEQYF	TGTGCCAGCTCACCACCGTCAGGGACCTACGAGCAGTACTTC
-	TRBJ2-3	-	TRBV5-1	CASSLAGWTDTQYF	TGCGCCAGCAGCTTGGCCGGTTGGACAGATACACAGTATTTT
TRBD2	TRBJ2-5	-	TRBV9	CASSVGGTSGGQETQYF	TGTGCCAGCAGCGTAGGGGGGACTAGCGGGGGTCAAGAGACCCAGTACTTC
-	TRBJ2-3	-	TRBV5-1	CASSSGSSTDTQYF	TGCGCCAGCAGCTCCGGCAGCTCGACAGATACGCAGTATTTT
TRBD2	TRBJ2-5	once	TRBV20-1	CSATGTSGEVRETQYF	TGCAGTGCTACCGGGACTAGCGGAGAAGTCAGGGAGACCCAGTACTTC
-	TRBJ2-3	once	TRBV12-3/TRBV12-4	CASSPLPGQGTDTQYF	TGTGCCAGCAGTCCCTTACCGGGTCAGGGCACAGATACGCAGTATTTT
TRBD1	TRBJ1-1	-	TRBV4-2	CASSQEYQGVEAFF	TGTGCCAGCAGCCAAGAGTATCAGGGGGTTGAAGCTTTCTTT
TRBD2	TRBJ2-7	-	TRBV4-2	CASSQDRDWGGVYEQYF	TGTGCCAGCAGCCAAGATCGGGACTGGGGGGGAGTCTACGAGCAGTACTTC
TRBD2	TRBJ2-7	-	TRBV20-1	CSTTPGSSGRWYEQYF	TGCAGTACAACCCCAGGGTCTAGCGGGAGGTGGTACGAGCAGTACTTC
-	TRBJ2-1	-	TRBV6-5	CASSYRLGYEQFF	TGTGCCAGCAGTTACAGGCTAGGCTATGAGCAGTTCTTC